Listed below are T cell receptor beta chains from one sample, sequenced in a study of regulatory T cells in long-lasting Graves disease. TCRdb recomputed calls from the multiplex PCR reads with MiXCR, one row per CDR3 protein. The sample includes a few hundred thousand distinct CDR3 sequences, around 18% seen only once; the top ten take 14%. The data also belong to a second study, concerning T cells in Graves' hyperthyroidism and ophthalmopathy.

Sequenced here: peripheral blood mononuclear cells (PBMCs), sampled at new diagnosis, from a patient treated with antithyroid drugs. The receptor source for this set is a young woman with Graves disease. The CDR3 runs from the conserved cysteine through the conserved F or W. D genes are given only for firm matches. Part of the rows lack a size; the others show once, few, many or a class for expanded clones.

>TRBD1|TRBV5-8|TRBJ1-4|.
CASSLQGVEYEKLFF
TGTGCCAGCAGCCTACAGGGGGTAGAGTATGAAAAACTGTTTTTT
>TRBD2|TRBV5-4|TRBJ2-1|many
CASSPVAGAYNEQFF
TGTGCCAGCAGCCCCGTAGCGGGGGCCTACAATGAGCAGTTCTTC
>.|TRBV7-9|TRBJ2-7|many
CASSSTGTTADEQYF
TGTGCCAGCAGCTCAACCGGGACCACGGCCGACGAGCAGTACTTC
>.|TRBV6-1|TRBJ1-4|many
CASSQLTGATNEKLFF
TGTGCCAGCAGCCAACTAACCGGAGCAACTAATGAAAAACTGTTTTTT
>.|TRBV20-1|TRBJ1-2|many
CSARLGYGYTF
TGCAGTGCTAGGCTGGGCTATGGCTACACCTTC
>TRBD2|TRBV20-1|TRBJ2-3|.
CSAYGRGARASTDTQYF
TGCAGTGCTTACGGGCGGGGGGCCCGTGCTAGCACAGATACGCAGTATTTT
>.|TRBV19|TRBJ1-5|.
CASSRTDHSNQPQHF
TGTGCCAGTAGCAGGACTGACCATAGCAATCAGCCCCAGCATTTT
>TRBD1|TRBV6-2/TRBV6-3|TRBJ2-1|many
CASSSYRGNEQFF
TGTGCCAGCAGTTCCTACAGGGGCAATGAGCAGTTCTTC
>.|TRBV19|TRBJ1-2|.
CASSNRGPVGYTF
TGTGCCAGTAGTAACCGGGGCCCGGTCGGCTACACCTTC
>.|TRBV20-1|TRBJ1-2|many
CSAREFRDYGYTF
TGCAGTGCTAGAGAGTTCAGGGACTATGGCTACACCTTC
>TRBD1|TRBV6-1|TRBJ2-2|many
CASSYYTDRGNTGELFF
TGTGCCAGCAGCTATTACACCGACAGGGGGAACACCGGGGAGCTGTTTTTT
>.|TRBV15|TRBJ1-1|many
CATSRDRANTEAFF
TGTGCCACCAGCAGAGACAGGGCTAACACTGAAGCTTTCTTT
>.|TRBV12-3/TRBV12-4|TRBJ2-5|many
CASSPRGALQETQYF
TGTGCCAGCAGCCCTAGGGGGGCGCTACAAGAGACCCAGTACTTC
>TRBD1|TRBV18|TRBJ1-4|.
CASSQNAGGTNEKLFF
TGTGCCAGCTCACAGAATGCAGGGGGAACTAATGAAAAACTGTTTTTT
>.|TRBV13|TRBJ2-1|many
CASGAQVLRGSSYNEQFF
TGTGCCAGCGGGGCCCAGGTCTTAAGGGGGTCCTCCTACAATGAGCAGTTCTTC
>.|TRBV18|TRBJ1-1|many
CASSTQQGANTEAFF
TGTGCCAGCTCAACCCAACAGGGAGCCAACACTGAAGCTTTCTTT
>TRBD2|TRBV20-1|TRBJ2-3|many
CSAPTLAGGTDTQYF
TGCAGTGCCCCTACCCTAGCGGGGGGCACAGATACGCAGTATTTT
>.|TRBV12-3/TRBV12-4|TRBJ1-2|.
CASSAQTGYGYTF
TGTGCCAGCAGTGCCCAGACAGGCTATGGCTACACCTTC
>.|TRBV14|TRBJ2-1|many
CASSHFDNGDEQFF
TGTGCCAGCAGCCACTTCGACAATGGGGATGAGCAGTTCTTC
>TRBD2|TRBV20-1|TRBJ2-4|.
CSATGTSGGAGVQYF
TGCAGTGCAACCGGGACTAGCGGGGGGGCGGGCGTTCAGTACTTC
>TRBD1|TRBV12-5|TRBJ1-1|.
CASEGTGSNTEAFF
TGTGCTAGTGAGGGGACAGGGTCGAACACTGAAGCTTTCTTT
>TRBD2|TRBV7-3|TRBJ2-3|many
CASSPGLAPDTQYF
TGTGCCAGCAGCCCAGGACTAGCTCCCGATACGCAGTATTTT
>TRBD1|TRBV12-3/TRBV12-4|TRBJ2-3|many
CASSLKGARADTQYF
TGTGCCAGCAGTTTAAAGGGGGCTAGGGCGGATACGCAGTATTTT
>.|TRBV20-1|TRBJ1-2|many
CSARYPTGKVPGYTF
TGCAGTGCTAGGTACCCAACAGGGAAGGTACCCGGCTACACCTTC
>TRBD1|TRBV12-3/TRBV12-4|TRBJ1-1|.
CASRPGTGGTEAFF
TGTGCCAGCAGACCCGGGACAGGAGGAACTGAAGCTTTCTTT
>TRBD1|TRBV2|TRBJ1-1|many
CASSGRTGTNTEAFF
TGTGCCAGCAGTGGAAGGACAGGAACGAACACTGAAGCTTTCTTT
>.|TRBV6-1|TRBJ2-5|few
CASSEALRGSSGYF
TGTGCCAGCAGTGAAGCGCTTCGGGGGTCAAGTGGGTACTTC
>TRBD1|TRBV20-1|TRBJ1-1|many
CSASGDRGSNTEAFF
TGCAGTGCTAGCGGGGACAGGGGTTCGAACACTGAAGCTTTCTTT
>TRBD1|TRBV2|TRBJ1-1|many
CASSEASTGTGPTEAFF
TGTGCCAGCAGTGAAGCGAGTACCGGGACAGGGCCCACTGAAGCTTTCTTT